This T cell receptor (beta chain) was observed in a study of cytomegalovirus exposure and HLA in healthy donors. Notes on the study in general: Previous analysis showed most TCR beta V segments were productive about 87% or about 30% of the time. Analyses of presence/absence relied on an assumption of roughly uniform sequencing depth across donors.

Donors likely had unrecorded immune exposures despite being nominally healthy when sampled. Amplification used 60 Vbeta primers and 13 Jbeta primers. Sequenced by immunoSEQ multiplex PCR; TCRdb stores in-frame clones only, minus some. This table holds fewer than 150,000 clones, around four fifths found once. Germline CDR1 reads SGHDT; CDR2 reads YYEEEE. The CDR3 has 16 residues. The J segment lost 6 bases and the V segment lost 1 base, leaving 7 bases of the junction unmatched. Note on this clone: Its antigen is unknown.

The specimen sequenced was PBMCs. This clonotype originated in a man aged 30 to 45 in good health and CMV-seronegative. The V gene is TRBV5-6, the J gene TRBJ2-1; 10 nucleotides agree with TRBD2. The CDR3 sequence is CASSLRLLAGFNEQFF. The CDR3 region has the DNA TGTGCCAGCAGCTTGCGGTTACTAGCGGGGTTCAATGAGCAGTTCTTC.